The source of this T cell receptor (beta chain) is a study of cytomegalovirus exposure and HLA in healthy donors. Libraries were prepared by immunoSEQ multiplex PCR; TCRdb keeps only in-frame clonotypes and omits some of them. Of about 240,000 clones listed, 86% are singletons. In regard to this clone: No antigen is known for it.

Notes on the study in general: It was found in a later analysis that first-cohort TCR clusters tended to co-occur in the 120 validation repertoires. Cytomegalovirus association was assigned to approximately 160 TCR beta chains. Reported performance of the classifier showed diagnosis of cytomegalovirus status with high specificity and sensitivity. Rarity marked most TCR sequences, yet some public TCRs occurred in many donors.

The sequence came from a young woman in good health and CMV-seropositive. The source material was PBMCs.

The DNA for the CDR3 is TGTGCCTGGAGTGTAGCCCCGACTAGAGGCCAAGAGACCCAGTACTTC. Translation gives CAWSVAPTRGQETQYF. The chain has TRBV30 and TRBJ2-5; possibly TRBD2 for D (6 bases). This CDR3 region has 16 residues. Germline values: CDR1 GTSNPN, CDR2 SVGIG (reference sequence). Trimming shortened V by 0 bases and J by 1 base, and 15 bases separated the two germline ends.